What follows describes a single TCR beta chain. Donors were grouped by their self-reported clinical history. Per the original data handling: Reference gene primer amplification yielded estimated nucleated cell counts. Clones were read by immunoSEQ multiplex PCR, and TCRdb kept only the in-frame ones, dropping some. V, J and clone size are taken as reported in that table, and D and trimming were inferred from the DNA itself. The sample holds approximately 300,000 clones; roughly 85% are singletons and the top ten take approximately 1.9%. These data come from a study of blood T cell repertoires in COVID-19. The wider study: Italy, Spain and the United States were the sources of the convalescent and acute COVID-19 samples. PBMCs, B-cell-depleted T cells, or T cells were the source of the cDNA or gDNA that made up the material.

The CDR3 length is 15 residues. CDR1 and CDR2 from the germline V gene are SGHTA and FQGTGA. Losses at the gene ends were 5 bases for V and 10 bases for J; bases not matched to a gene: 11. The sample comprised PBMCs or T cells enriched from blood (not recorded which). The TCR originated in a woman aged 25 to 39 who had been exposed to COVID-19. The V call is TRBV7-3, the J call TRBJ1-6; TRBD1 matches 7 bases. CDR3 residues: CASSTGQAGNSPLHF. CDR3 nucleotides: TGTGCCAGCAGCACCGGACAGGCCGGGAACTCACCCCTCCACTTT.